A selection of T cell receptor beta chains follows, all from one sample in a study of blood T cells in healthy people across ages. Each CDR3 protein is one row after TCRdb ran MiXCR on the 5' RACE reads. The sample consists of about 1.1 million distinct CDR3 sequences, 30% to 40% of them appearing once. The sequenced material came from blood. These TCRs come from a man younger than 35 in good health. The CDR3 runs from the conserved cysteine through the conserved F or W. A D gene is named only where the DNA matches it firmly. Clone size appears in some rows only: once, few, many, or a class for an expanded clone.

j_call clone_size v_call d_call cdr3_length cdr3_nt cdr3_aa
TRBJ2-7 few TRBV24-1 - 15 TGTGCCACCAGTGATTCGGATGTCCCCCACTACGAGCAGTACTTC CATSDSDVPHYEQYF
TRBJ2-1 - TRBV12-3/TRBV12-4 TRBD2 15 TGTGCCAGCAGTCTAGCCGGGACTAGCGTTGGTGAGCAGTTCTTC CASSLAGTSVGEQFF
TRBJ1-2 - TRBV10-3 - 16 TGTGCCATCAGTGGCGGCGTGAAGCCGATCCACTATGGCTACACCTTC CAISGGVKPIHYGYTF
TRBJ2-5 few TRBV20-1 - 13 TGCAGTGCTCAGGACGGCTCTCAAGAGACCCAGTACTTC CSAQDGSQETQYF
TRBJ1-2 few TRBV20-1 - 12 TGCAGTGTGGAGGGGGTTAGCTATGGCTACACCTTC CSVEGVSYGYTF
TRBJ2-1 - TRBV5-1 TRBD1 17 TGCGCCAGCAGCCACGGAGTTCGACAGGGGGGGATCAATGAGCAGTTCTTC CASSHGVRQGGINEQFF
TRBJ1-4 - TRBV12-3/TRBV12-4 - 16 TGTGCCAGCAGCCCTGTCGGAGGGATCGGTAATGAAAAACTGTTTTTT CASSPVGGIGNEKLFF
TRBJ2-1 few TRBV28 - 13 TGTGCCAGCAGTTTAGGGGGCCGGTATGAGCAGTTCTTC CASSLGGRYEQFF
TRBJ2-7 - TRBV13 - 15 TGTGCCAGCAGCTTACGTCACAGGCCAACCTACGAGCAGTACTTC CASSLRHRPTYEQYF
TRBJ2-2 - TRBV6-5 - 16 TGTGCCAGCAGTTACTCGGGAAGAGCGAACACCGGGGAGCTGTTTTTT CASSYSGRANTGELFF
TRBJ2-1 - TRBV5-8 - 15 TGTGCCAGCAGCTTTCTTGGTTGGTCAGGGAATGAGCAGTTCTTC CASSFLGWSGNEQFF
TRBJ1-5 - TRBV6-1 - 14 TGTGCCAGCAGTGAAGACAGGACATTGGAGCCCCAGCATTTT CASSEDRTLEPQHF
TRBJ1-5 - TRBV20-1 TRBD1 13 TGCAGTGCTCTGGGCCCAGGGGGTCAGCCCCAGCATTTT CSALGPGGQPQHF
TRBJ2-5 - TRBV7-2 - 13 TGTGCCAGCAGCTGGAGGACTAAGGATGAGCAGTACTTC CASSWRTKDEQYF
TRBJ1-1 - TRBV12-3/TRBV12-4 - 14 TGTGCCAGCAGTTTAGGGACTCTGGGCACTGAAGCTTTCTTT CASSLGTLGTEAFF
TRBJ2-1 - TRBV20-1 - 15 TGCAGTGCTCCGCCGGACGCCGGCTCCTACAATGAGCAGTTCTTC CSAPPDAGSYNEQFF
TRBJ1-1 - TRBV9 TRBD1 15 TGTGCCAGCAGCGAGGAGGGGGCGCGGAGCACTGAAGCTTTCTTT CASSEEGARSTEAFF
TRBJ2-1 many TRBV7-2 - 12 TGTGCCAGCAGCTTAGGAAGGAATGAGCAGTTCTTC CASSLGRNEQFF
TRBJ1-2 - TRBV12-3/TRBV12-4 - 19 TGTGCCAGCAGTTTGACTATCCCGGGGATCCTGGGAACTAACTATGGCTGCACCTTC CASSLTIPGILGTNYGCTF
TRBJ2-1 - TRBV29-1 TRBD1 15 TGCAGCGTCGCCGCCGGACAGGGGAGACCCAATGAGCAGTTCTTC CSVAAGQGRPNEQFF
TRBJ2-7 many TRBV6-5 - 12 TGTGCCAGCAGTGAACAGGGCTACGAGCAGTACTTC CASSEQGYEQYF
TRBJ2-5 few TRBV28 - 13 TGTGCCAGCAGGCTCGCCGGAGAAGAGACCCAGTACTTC CASRLAGEETQYF
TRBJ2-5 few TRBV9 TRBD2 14 TGTGCCAGCAGCGTGTCTAGCGGGGAAGAGACCCAGTACTTC CASSVSSGEETQYF
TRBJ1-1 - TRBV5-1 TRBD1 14 TGCGCCAGCAGGATGACAGGGGGCGGCACTGAAGCTTTCTTT CASRMTGGGTEAFF
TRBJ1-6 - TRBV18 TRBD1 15 TGTGCCAGCTCAGACAGGGCGTCCTATAATTCACCCCTCCACTTT CASSDRASYNSPLHF
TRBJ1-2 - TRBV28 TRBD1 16 TGTGCCAGCAGCCCTGGACAGGGGAGAGAAAACTATGGCTACACCTTC CASSPGQGRENYGYTF
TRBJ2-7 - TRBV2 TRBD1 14 TGTGCCAGTGGTCGCGCAGACAGGGGCTACGAGCAGTACTTC CASGRADRGYEQYF
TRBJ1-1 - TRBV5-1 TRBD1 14 TGCGCCAGCAGCGATGACAGGGAGGGCACTGAAGCTTTCTTT CASSDDREGTEAFF
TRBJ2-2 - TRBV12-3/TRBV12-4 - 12 TGTGCCAGCGGGCTGGGGGCCGGGGAGCTGTTTTTT CASGLGAGELFF
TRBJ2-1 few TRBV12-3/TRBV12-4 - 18 TGTGCCAGCAGCCACCGCGAGGGGGGACAGTTCTCCTACAATGAGCAGTTCTTC CASSHREGGQFSYNEQFF
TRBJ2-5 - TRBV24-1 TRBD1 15 TGTGCCACCAGTGATTTAAGGGACAGACAAGAGACCCAGTACTTC CATSDLRDRQETQYF
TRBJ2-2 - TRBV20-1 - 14 TGCAGTGCTAGTTTCGGGCCAGACACCGGGGAGCTGTTTTTT CSASFGPDTGELFF
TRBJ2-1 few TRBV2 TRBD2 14 TGTGCCAATTTAGCGGGGGGGCCATCGAATGAGCAGTTCTTC CANLAGGPSNEQFF
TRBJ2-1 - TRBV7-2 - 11 TGTGCCAGCGACAGGTACAGTGAGCAGTTCTTC CASDRYSEQFF
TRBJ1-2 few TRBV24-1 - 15 TGTGCCACCAGTGACTCCAGGGACCCTAACTATGGCTACACCTTC CATSDSRDPNYGYTF
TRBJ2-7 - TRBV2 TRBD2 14 TGTGCCAGCAGCCCCGGGGGGATCGACTACGAGCAGTACTTC CASSPGGIDYEQYF
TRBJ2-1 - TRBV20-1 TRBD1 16 TGCAGTGCTTCGGACCCGGGACAGGGGGGCTACAATGAGCAGTTCTTC CSASDPGQGGYNEQFF
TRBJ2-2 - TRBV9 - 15 TGTGCCAGCAGCTCGCGGACAGAAATCACCGGGGAGCTGTTTTTT CASSSRTEITGELFF
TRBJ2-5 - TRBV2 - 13 TGTGCCAGCAGCAAAAAGTTTGGAGAGACCCAGTACTTC CASSKKFGETQYF
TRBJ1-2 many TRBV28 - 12 TGTGCCAGTAGATCGTCGAGGGATGGCTACACCTTC CASRSSRDGYTF
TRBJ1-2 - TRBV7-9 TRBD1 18 TGTGCCAGCAGCTTAGACAAGACAGGGGGCGACTATAACTATGGCTACACCTTC CASSLDKTGGDYNYGYTF
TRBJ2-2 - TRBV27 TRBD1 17 TGTGCCAGCAGATTAAGGGGGACAGGGGCGAACACCGGGGAGCTGTTTTTT CASRLRGTGANTGELFF
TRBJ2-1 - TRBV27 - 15 TGTGCCAGCAGTTTAGATAGCCTAGCGAGTAATGAGCAGTTCTTC CASSLDSLASNEQFF
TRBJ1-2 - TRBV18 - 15 TGTGCCAGCTCACCACGAGCAGGGGAAAACTATGGCTACACCTTC CASSPRAGENYGYTF
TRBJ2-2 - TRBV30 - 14 TGTGCCTGGAGTCGACGGGCGAACACCGGGGAGCTGTTTTTT CAWSRRANTGELFF
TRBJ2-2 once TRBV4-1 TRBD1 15 TGCGCCAGCAGCCAACCAGGGGGGAACACCGGGGAGCTGTTTTTT CASSQPGGNTGELFF
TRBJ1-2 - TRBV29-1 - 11 TGCAGCGGTGGGGGGGCATCTGGCTACACCTTC CSGGGASGYTF
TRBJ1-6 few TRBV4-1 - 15 TGCGCCAGCAGCCCCGGACACAGGACTTATTCACCCCTCCACTTT CASSPGHRTYSPLHF
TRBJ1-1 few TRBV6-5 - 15 TGTGCCAGCAGTTACTCGAGGAGCCTGAACACTGAAGCTTTCTTT CASSYSRSLNTEAFF
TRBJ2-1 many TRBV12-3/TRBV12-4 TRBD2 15 TGTGCCAGCAGTCTCCTAGCGGGGGACTACAATGAGCAGTTCTTC CASSLLAGDYNEQFF
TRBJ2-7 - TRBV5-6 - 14 TGTGCCAGCAGCTTCTACGTGGGGGCGGACGAGCAGTACTTC CASSFYVGADEQYF
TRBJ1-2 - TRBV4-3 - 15 TGCGCCAGCAGCCAAGGGACAGAAACCAGCTATGGCTACACCTTC CASSQGTETSYGYTF
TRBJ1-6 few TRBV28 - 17 TGTGCCAGCAGTCCCCCTCGGGCGAGCTCCTATAATTCACCCCTCCACTTT CASSPPRASSYNSPLHF
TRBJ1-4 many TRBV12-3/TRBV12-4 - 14 TGTGCCAGCAGTTTGGGCAGGGCAGGGGAAAAACTGTTTTTT CASSLGRAGEKLFF
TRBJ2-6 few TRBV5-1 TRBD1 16 TGCGCCAGCAGCTTGGATACAGGGGTCGGGGCCAACGTCCTGACTTTC CASSLDTGVGANVLTF
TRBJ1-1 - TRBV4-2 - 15 TGTGCCAGCAGCCAAGAGGGGGGTGGGCCCACTGAAGCTTTCTTT CASSQEGGGPTEAFF
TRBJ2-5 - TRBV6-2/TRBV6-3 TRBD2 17 TGTGCCAGCAGGCTAGACCGTAGCGGGGCAAAACAAGAGACCCAGTACTTC CASRLDRSGAKQETQYF
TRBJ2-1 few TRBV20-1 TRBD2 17 TGCAGTGCTAGTTTTCCTAGCGGGCTACTCTCCTACAATGAGCAGTTCTTC CSASFPSGLLSYNEQFF
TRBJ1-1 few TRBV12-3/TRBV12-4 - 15 TGTGCCAGCAGTCCACTACAGTTCGTGAACACTGAAGCTTTCTTT CASSPLQFVNTEAFF
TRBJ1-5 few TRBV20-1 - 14 TGCAGTGCTAGAGATAAGGACAAAGATCAGCCCCAGCATTTT CSARDKDKDQPQHF